The rows below give T cell receptor beta chains drawn from one sample of a study of cytomegalovirus exposure and HLA in healthy donors. TCRdb keeps only in-frame clones here, not all; method: immunoSEQ multiplex PCR. The sample shows under 200,000 clones, over 80% of them seen only once. The source material was PBMCs. These receptors originate from a male donor in good health and CMV-seropositive. CDR3s include the opening cysteine and the closing phenylalanine or tryptophan. The order of the fields is J gene, D gene, clone size, V gene, CDR3 DNA, CDR3 protein. D genes are given only for firm matches. Part of the rows lack a size; the others show once, few, many or a class for expanded clones.

TRBJ1-3,-,once,TRBV15,TGTGCCACCAGTCCCAATTCTGGAAACACCATATATTTT,CATSPNSGNTIYF
TRBJ2-3,-,-,TRBV27,TGTGCCAGTTCCGCCCCGGGACAACACCCTAGCACAGATACGCAGTATTTT,CASSAPGQHPSTDTQYF
TRBJ2-3,-,-,TRBV7-9,TGTGCCAGCAGCTTTTTAACAGGCACAGATACGCAGTATTTT,CASSFLTGTDTQYF
TRBJ1-1,TRBD1,-,TRBV29-1,TGCAGCGTTGATGGGGGACAGGGGATCTCTGAAGCTTTCTTT,CSVDGGQGISEAFF
TRBJ1-1,-,once,TRBV6-4,TGTGCCAGCAGTCCAACGGGGGGGGCTCACACTGAAGCTTTCTTT,CASSPTGGAHTEAFF
TRBJ2-7,-,-,TRBV7-3,TGTGCCAGCAGCTGGACCGGGGGAAGCTACGAGCAGTACTTC,CASSWTGGSYEQYF
TRBJ2-7,TRBD2,-,TRBV28,TGTGCCAGCATCGGGGGGATTACCTACGAGCAGTACTTC,CASIGGITYEQYF
TRBJ2-5,TRBD1,-,TRBV7-3,TGTGCCAGCAGCACCGCAGGGGGCGCCGGGGAGACCCAGTACTTC,CASSTAGGAGETQYF
TRBJ2-7,TRBD2,-,TRBV28,TGTGCCAGCAGTTTAGTAGCGGGGGGGATCTCCTACGAGCAGTACTTC,CASSLVAGGISYEQYF
TRBJ2-6,-,once,TRBV6-4,TGTGCCACCGGAGGGGTTGGGGCCAACGTCCTGACTTTC,CATGGVGANVLTF
TRBJ2-1,TRBD2,-,TRBV9,TGTGCCAGCAGCACAGCCGGGACTAGCGTGAATGAGCAGTTCTTC,CASSTAGTSVNEQFF
TRBJ1-2,-,once,TRBV11-2,TGTGCCAGCAGCTTGGAGGGCAGAGGCTCTGGCTACACCTTC,CASSLEGRGSGYTF
TRBJ2-7,-,-,TRBV5-4,TGTGCCAGCAGCTTGGAATCTAATACCAAAGAGCAGTACTTC,CASSLESNTKEQYF
TRBJ1-2,-,-,TRBV30,TGTGCCTGGAGTGTACGGCGAGGGTACGATGGCTACACCTTC,CAWSVRRGYDGYTF
TRBJ2-5,TRBD2,-,TRBV6-1,TGTGCCAGCAGTGGGCGCGGGGGACTAGCGGGGACCCAGTACTTC,CASSGRGGLAGTQYF
TRBJ1-6,-,-,TRBV5-1,TGCGCCAGCAGCTGGGGGGTAGCGGTAAGCTCCTATAATTCACCCCTCCACTTT,CASSWGVAVSSYNSPLHF
TRBJ2-3,-,-,TRBV5-4,TGTGCCAGCAGCCAAACAGCCCCCCATAGCGGCCCTAGCACAGATACGCAGTATTTT,CASSQTAPHSGPSTDTQYF
TRBJ2-1,TRBD2,-,TRBV5-6,TGTGCCAGCAGCCCCAGGGGGGCGGGAGGGCTCTATGAGCAGTTCTTC,CASSPRGAGGLYEQFF
TRBJ1-4,TRBD1,-,TRBV7-8,TGTGCCAGCAGCAGTGACAGGGCTGAAAAACTGTTTTTT,CASSSDRAEKLFF
TRBJ2-1,-,-,TRBV29-1,TGCAGCGGCGGATACCCCCAAGAAGGGGTTGGGTCCTACAATGAGCAGTTCTTC,CSGGYPQEGVGSYNEQFF
TRBJ1-5,-,-,TRBV30,TGTGCCTGGAGTGTAGACATCAATCAGCCCCAGCATTTT,CAWSVDINQPQHF
TRBJ2-1,TRBD1,-,TRBV7-9,TGTGCCAGCAGCTTTTACAGGGGGCTCGGTCATGAGCAGTTCTTC,CASSFYRGLGHEQFF
TRBJ2-3,-,-,TRBV4-1,TGCGCCAGCAGTCCGACAGGTAACACAGATACGCAGTATTTT,CASSPTGNTDTQYF
TRBJ1-1,-,once,TRBV25-1,TGTGCCAGCAGTGAATATGCGGTTAAGAACACTGAAGCTTTCTTT,CASSEYAVKNTEAFF
TRBJ2-1,TRBD2,-,TRBV5-5,TGTGCCAGCACCTTGATAGGACTAGGCTACAATGAGCAGTTCTTC,CASTLIGLGYNEQFF
TRBJ1-4,-,-,TRBV5-8,TGTGCCAGCAGCTTTCCTGAGCATAATGAAAAACTGTTTTTT,CASSFPEHNEKLFF
TRBJ1-3,TRBD1,few,TRBV6-6,TGTGCCAGCAGCAGGGACAGGGGAAACACCATATATTTT,CASSRDRGNTIYF
TRBJ2-5,TRBD2,-,TRBV18,TGTGCCAGCTCACCACTAGGACTAGCGGGAGGAGGCCAAGAGACCCAGTACTTC,CASSPLGLAGGGQETQYF
TRBJ2-7,-,-,TRBV4-2,TGTGCCAGCAGCCAATGGCCCCTCCACGAGCAGTACTTC,CASSQWPLHEQYF
TRBJ1-5,TRBD1,-,TRBV28,TGTGCCAGCAGTCCCCGGACAGGCCCCAATCAGCCCCAGCATTTT,CASSPRTGPNQPQHF
TRBJ2-4,-,-,TRBV4-2,TGTGCCAGCAGTTTCGACAGCGCCAAAAACATTCAGTACTTC,CASSFDSAKNIQYF
TRBJ1-2,-,-,TRBV9,TGTGCCAGCAGCGGACATTGGAGGACAGCACTTAACTATGGCTACACCTTC,CASSGHWRTALNYGYTF
TRBJ2-6,-,-,TRBV5-1,TGCGCCAGCAGCTTGCCCCTGGAGGGGGCCAACGTCCTGACTTTC,CASSLPLEGANVLTF
TRBJ1-5,-,-,TRBV28,TGTGCCAGCAGTTGGCAGACAAATCAGCCCCAGCATTTT,CASSWQTNQPQHF
TRBJ2-7,TRBD2,-,TRBV7-2,TGTGCCAGCAGCAGCGGGAGCCGGCCTTACGAGCAGTACTTC,CASSSGSRPYEQYF
TRBJ2-5,-,-,TRBV9,TGTGCCAGCAGCGTAACGGGAGCCTCCCAAGAGACCCAGTACTTC,CASSVTGASQETQYF
TRBJ1-1,-,-,TRBV19,TGTGCCAGTAGTACCTACACTGAAGCTTTCTTT,CASSTYTEAFF
TRBJ2-5,TRBD2,few,TRBV6-1,TGTGCCAGCAGTGAAGGACCCGGGGGGTGGGAGACCCAGTACTTC,CASSEGPGGWETQYF
TRBJ2-7,TRBD1,once,TRBV27,TGTGCCAGCAGTTGGTACAGGGGAAGCGAGCAGTACTTC,CASSWYRGSEQYF
TRBJ1-5,-,-,TRBV5-5,TGTGCCAGCAGCTGGGACAACAGCAATCAGCCCCAGCATTTT,CASSWDNSNQPQHF
TRBJ2-3,-,-,TRBV27,TGTGCCAGCAGTTTCCGAGGGTATGATACGCAGTATTTT,CASSFRGYDTQYF
TRBJ2-5,-,-,TRBV6-5,TGTGCCAGCAGTTACTCGGGGGGAGTTAAGACCCAGTACTTC,CASSYSGGVKTQYF
TRBJ2-3,TRBD2,-,TRBV29-1,TGCAGCGTTGATGCTAGGACTAGGGAAGATACGCAGTATTTT,CSVDARTREDTQYF
TRBJ1-6,-,-,TRBV30,TGTGCCTGGACGGGACTTCGATCCCTCCACTTT,CAWTGLRSLHF
TRBJ1-2,-,-,TRBV15,TGTGCCACCAGCAGAGATTGGGGCCGGAACTCCTATGGCTACACCTTC,CATSRDWGRNSYGYTF
TRBJ1-1,-,-,TRBV11-2,TGTGCCAGCACCGCAGGGAGGTCGAACACTGAAGCTTTCTTT,CASTAGRSNTEAFF
TRBJ2-2,-,-,TRBV5-1,TGCGCCAGCGGGGCAGGGAGGTTCACCGGGGAGCTGTTTTTT,CASGAGRFTGELFF
TRBJ2-7,TRBD1,-,TRBV15,TGTGCCACCAGCAGAGCAACCTTCCGGGACAGGGTTCGGTACGAGCAGTACTTC,CATSRATFRDRVRYEQYF
TRBJ2-3,TRBD2,-,TRBV5-4,TGTGCCAGCTTTTCCCTCGGGAGGAGCACAGATACGCAGTATTTT,CASFSLGRSTDTQYF
TRBJ1-6,-,-,TRBV20-1,TGCAGCGTTACCGGGAATTCACCCCTCCACTTT,CSVTGNSPLHF
TRBJ2-7,-,-,TRBV21-1,TGTGCCAGCAGCAAAGAGATAGCCCCTACCTACGAGCAGTACTTC,CASSKEIAPTYEQYF
TRBJ2-7,TRBD2,-,TRBV9,TGTGCCAGCAGCGTAGGGGTAGCGGGCCTCCGGGAGCAGTACTTC,CASSVGVAGLREQYF
TRBJ2-7,-,-,TRBV5-1,TGCGCCAGCAGGGCCGACAGGTACGAGCAGTACTTC,CASRADRYEQYF